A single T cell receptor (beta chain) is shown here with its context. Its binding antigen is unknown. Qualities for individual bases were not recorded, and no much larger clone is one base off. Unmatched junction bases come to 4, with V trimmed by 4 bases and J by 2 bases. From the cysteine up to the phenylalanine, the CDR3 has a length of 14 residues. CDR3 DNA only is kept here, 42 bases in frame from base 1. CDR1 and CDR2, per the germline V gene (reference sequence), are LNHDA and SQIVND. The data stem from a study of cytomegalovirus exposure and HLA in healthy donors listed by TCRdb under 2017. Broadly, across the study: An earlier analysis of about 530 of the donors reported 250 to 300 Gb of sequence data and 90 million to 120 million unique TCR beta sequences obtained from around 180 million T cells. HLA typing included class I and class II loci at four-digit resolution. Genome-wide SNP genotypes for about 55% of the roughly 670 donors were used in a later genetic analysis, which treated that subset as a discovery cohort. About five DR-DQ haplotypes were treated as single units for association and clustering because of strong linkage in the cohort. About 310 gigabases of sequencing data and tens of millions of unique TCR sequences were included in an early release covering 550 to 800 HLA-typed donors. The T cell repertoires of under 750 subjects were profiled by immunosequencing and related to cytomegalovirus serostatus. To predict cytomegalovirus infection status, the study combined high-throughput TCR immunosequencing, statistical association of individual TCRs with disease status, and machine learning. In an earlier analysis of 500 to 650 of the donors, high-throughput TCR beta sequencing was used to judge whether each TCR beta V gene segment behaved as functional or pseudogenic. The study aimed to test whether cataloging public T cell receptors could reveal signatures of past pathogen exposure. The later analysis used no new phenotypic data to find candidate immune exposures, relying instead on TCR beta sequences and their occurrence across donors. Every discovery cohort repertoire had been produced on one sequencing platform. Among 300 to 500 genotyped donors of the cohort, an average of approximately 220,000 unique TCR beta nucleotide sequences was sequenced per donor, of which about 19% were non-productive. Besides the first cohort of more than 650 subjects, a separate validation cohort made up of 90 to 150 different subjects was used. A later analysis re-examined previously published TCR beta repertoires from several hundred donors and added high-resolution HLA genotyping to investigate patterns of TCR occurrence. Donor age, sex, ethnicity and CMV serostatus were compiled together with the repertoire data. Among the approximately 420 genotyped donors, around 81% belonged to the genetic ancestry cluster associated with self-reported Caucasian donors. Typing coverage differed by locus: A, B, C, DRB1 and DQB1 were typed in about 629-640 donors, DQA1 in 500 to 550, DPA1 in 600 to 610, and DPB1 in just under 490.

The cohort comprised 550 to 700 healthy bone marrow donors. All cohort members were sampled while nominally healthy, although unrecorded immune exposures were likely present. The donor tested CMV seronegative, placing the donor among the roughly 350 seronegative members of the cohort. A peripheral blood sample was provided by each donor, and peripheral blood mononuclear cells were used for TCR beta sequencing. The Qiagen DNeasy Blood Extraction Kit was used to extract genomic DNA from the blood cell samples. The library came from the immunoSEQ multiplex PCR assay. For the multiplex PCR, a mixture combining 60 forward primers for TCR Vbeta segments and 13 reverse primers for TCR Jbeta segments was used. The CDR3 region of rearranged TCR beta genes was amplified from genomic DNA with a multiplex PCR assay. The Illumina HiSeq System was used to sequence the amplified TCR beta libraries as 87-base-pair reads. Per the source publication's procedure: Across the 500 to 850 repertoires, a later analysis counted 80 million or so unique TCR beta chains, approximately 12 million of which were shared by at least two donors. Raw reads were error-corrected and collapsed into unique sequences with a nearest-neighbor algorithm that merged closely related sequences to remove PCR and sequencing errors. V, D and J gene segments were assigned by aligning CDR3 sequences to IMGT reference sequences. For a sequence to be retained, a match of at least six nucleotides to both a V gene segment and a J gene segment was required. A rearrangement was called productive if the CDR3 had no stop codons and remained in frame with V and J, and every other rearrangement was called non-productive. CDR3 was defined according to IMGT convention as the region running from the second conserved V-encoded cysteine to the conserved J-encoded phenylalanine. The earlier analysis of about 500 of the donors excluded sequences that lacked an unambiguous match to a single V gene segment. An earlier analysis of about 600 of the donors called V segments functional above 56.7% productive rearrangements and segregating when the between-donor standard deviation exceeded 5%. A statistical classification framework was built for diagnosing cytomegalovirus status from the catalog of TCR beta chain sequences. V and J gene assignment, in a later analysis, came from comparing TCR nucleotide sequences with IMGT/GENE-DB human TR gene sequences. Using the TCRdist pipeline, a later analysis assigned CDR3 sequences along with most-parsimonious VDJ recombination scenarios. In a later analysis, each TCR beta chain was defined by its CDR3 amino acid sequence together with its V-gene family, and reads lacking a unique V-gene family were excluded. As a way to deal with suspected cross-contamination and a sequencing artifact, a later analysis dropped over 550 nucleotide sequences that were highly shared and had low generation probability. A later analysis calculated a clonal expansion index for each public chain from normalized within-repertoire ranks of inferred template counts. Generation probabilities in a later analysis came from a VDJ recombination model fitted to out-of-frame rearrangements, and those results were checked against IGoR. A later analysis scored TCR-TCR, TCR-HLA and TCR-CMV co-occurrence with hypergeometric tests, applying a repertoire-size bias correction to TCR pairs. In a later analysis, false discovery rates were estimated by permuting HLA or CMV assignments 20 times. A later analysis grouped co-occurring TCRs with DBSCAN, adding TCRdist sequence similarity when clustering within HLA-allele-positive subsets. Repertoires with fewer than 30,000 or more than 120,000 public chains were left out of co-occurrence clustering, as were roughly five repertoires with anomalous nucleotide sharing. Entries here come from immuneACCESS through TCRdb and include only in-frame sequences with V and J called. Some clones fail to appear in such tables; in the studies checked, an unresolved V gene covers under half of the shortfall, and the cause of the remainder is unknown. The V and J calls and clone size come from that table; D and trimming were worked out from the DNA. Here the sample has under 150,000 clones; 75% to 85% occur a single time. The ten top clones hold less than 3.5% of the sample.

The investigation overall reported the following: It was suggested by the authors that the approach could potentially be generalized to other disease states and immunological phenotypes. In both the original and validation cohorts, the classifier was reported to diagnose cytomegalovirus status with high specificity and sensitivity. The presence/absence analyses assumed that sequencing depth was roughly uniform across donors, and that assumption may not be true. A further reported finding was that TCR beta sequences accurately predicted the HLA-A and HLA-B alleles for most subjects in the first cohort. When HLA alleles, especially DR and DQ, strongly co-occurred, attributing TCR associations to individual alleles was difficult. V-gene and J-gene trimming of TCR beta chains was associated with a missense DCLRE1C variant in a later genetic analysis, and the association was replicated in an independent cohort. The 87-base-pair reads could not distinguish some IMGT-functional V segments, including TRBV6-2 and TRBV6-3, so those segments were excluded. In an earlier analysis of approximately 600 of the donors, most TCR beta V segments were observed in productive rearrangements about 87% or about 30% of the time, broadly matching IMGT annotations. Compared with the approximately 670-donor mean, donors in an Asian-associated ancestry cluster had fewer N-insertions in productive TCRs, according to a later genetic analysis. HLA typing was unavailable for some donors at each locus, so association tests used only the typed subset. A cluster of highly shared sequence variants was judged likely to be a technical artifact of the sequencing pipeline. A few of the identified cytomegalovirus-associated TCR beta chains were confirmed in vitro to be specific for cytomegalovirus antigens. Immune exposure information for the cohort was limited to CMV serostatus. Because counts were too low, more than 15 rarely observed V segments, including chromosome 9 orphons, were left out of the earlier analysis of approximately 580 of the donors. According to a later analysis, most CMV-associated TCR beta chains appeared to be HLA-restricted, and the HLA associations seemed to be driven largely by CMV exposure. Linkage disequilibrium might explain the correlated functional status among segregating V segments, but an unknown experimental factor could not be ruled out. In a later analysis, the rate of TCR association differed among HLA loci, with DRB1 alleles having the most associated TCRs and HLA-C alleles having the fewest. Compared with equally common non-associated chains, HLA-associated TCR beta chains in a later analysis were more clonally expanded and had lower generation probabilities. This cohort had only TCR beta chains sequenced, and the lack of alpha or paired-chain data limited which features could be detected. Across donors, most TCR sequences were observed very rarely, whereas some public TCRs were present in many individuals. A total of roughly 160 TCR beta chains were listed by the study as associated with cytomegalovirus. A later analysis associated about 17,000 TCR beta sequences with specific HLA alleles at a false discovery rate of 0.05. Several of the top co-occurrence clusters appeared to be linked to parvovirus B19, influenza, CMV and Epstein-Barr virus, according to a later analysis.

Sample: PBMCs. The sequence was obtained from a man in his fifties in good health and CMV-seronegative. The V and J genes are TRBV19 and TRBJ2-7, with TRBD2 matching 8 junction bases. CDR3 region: CASSTRGATYEQYF. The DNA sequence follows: TGTGCCAGTAGTACGCGGGGGGCTACCTACGAGCAGTACTTC. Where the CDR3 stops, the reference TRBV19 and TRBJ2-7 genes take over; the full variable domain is DGGITQSPKYLFRKEGQNVTLSCEQNLNHDAMYWYRQDPGQGLRLIYYSQIVNDFQKGDIAEGYSVSREKKESFPLTVTSAQKNPTAFYLCASSTRGATYEQYFGPGTRLTVT.